This TCR beta chain was captured by sequencing in a study of blood T cell repertoires in COVID-19. Study-level background: In each case, the material was cDNA or gDNA derived from T cells, B-cell-depleted T cells, or PBMCs.

The CDR3 runs 13 residues. The V end was cut by 4 bases, the J end by 8 bases, with 11 bases between. Looked up from germline, CDR1 is LGHNA and CDR2 is YNFKEQ. The table came from immunoSEQ multiplex PCR; TCRdb's copy has only in-frame clones and leaves some out. The repertoire holds 190,000 or so clones, with approximately 90% as singletons. The chain has TRBV4-2 and TRBJ2-2; D uncertain. The TCR comes from a woman under 30 who had recovered from COVID-19. The specimen was peripheral blood. The CDR3 is CASSPFPQGELFF. The CDR3 region has the DNA TGTGCCAGCAGCCCCTTTCCTCAGGGGGAGCTGTTTTTT.